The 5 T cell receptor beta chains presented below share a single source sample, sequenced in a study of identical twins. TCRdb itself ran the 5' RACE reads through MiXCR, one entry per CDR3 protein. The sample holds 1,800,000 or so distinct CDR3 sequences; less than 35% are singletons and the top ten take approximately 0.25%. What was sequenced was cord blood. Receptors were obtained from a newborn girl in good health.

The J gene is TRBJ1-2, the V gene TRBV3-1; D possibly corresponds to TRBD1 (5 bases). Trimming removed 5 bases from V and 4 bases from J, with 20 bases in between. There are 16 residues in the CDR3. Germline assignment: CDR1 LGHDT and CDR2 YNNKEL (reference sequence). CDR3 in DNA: TGTGCCAGCAGCTTGGAACGGGACCATGCGATCTATGGCTACACCTTC. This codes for CASSLERDHAIYGYTF.

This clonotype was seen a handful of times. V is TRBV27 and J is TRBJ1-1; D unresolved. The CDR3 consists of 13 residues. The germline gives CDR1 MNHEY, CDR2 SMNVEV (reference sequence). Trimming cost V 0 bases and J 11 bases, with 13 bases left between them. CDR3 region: CASSLSLQREAFF. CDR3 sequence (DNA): TGTGCCAGCAGTTTATCCTTGCAGAGGGAGGCTTTCTTT.

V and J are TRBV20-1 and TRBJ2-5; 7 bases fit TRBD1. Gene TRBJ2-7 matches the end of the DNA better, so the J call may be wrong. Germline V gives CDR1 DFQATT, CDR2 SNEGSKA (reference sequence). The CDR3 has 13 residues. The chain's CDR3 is CSAVGQSAHEQYF. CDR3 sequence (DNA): TGCAGTGCAGTGGGACAGTCAGCCCACGAGCAGTACTTC.

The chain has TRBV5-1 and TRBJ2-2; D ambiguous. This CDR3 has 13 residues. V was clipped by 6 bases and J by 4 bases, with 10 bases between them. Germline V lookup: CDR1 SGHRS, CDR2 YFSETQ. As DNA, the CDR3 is TGCGCCAGCACTCTGTCGGGCACCGGGGAGCTGTTTTTT. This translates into CASTLSGTGELFF.

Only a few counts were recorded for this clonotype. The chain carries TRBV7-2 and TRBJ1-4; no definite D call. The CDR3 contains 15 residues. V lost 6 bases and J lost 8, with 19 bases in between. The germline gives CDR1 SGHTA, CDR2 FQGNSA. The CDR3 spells CASSFSPSPREKLFF. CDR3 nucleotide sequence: TGTGCCAGCAGTTTCTCCCCTTCACCCCGGGAAAAACTGTTTTTT.